This section outlines one T cell receptor (beta chain) sequence together with its context. Antigen specificity is unknown. The record originates from a study of chemoradiotherapy in HPV16-positive cancers. Points from the study as a whole: Candidate HPV-specific clones and E7-related TCR motifs grew in tumor during treatment.

The J segment lost 1 base and the V segment lost 4 bases, leaving 9 bases of the junction unmatched. The CDR3 has 16 residues. Germline V gene data show CDR1 as SGHRS and CDR2 as YFSETQ. Assay: immunoSEQ multiplex PCR; the TCRdb copy retains only in-frame clones and omits some. The sample has 5,900 or so clones; roughly three quarters are singletons. Repertoires were sampled repeatedly during chemoradiotherapy. The sequenced sample was tumor tissue, obtained from a patient who underwent chemoradiotherapy. This chain joins TRBV5-1 and TRBJ1-1, with 8 bases fitting TRBD1. This clonotype originated in a human donor with HPV-associated anogenital cancer. CDR3 sequence reads: CASSPGQGAGNTEAFF. The DNA of the CDR3 is TGCGCCAGCAGCCCAGGACAGGGTGCGGGGAACACTGAAGCTTTCTTT.